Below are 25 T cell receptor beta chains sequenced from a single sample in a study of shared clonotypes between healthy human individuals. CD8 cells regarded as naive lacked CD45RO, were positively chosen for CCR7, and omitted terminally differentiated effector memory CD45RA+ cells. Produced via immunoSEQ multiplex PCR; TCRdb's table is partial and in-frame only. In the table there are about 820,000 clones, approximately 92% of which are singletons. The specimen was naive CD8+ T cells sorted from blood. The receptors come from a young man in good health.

CDR3 sequence (DNA): TGTGCCAGCAGCCCTAATCCGGGACTAGCGGGAGGGCGCGAGCAGTACTTC. This gives the protein CASSPNPGLAGGREQYF. The chain combines TRBV7-8 with TRBJ2-7; 16 nucleotides align to TRBD2. With V trimmed by 5 bases and J by 6 bases, 10 bases remained unmatched. The CDR3 totals 17 residues. Germline CDR1 is SGHVS and CDR2 is FQNEAQ.

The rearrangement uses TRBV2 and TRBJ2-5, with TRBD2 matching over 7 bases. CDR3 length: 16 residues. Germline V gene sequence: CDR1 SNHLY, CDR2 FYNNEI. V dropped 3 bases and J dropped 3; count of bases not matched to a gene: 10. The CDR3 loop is CASSDTWRELEETQYF. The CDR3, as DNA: TGTGCCAGCAGTGATACCTGGCGGGAGCTCGAAGAGACCCAGTACTTC.

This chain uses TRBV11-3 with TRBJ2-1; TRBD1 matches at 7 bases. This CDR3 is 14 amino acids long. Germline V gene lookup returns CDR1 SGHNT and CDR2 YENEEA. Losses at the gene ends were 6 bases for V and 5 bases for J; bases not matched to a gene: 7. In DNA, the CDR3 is TGTGCCAGCAGTCCCCAGGGGGACCACAATGAGCAGTTCTTC. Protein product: CASSPQGDHNEQFF.

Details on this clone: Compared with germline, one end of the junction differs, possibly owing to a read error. This chain's CDR3 is CASSLVQGISYEQYF. The DNA for the CDR3 is TGTGCCAGCAGTTTAGTACAGGGGATCTCCTACGAGCAGTACTTC. This chain links TRBV7-9 with TRBJ2-7; 7 bases map to TRBD1. The V gene's germline CDR1 is SEHNR and CDR2 FQNEAQ (reference sequence). The CDR3 is 15 amino acids.

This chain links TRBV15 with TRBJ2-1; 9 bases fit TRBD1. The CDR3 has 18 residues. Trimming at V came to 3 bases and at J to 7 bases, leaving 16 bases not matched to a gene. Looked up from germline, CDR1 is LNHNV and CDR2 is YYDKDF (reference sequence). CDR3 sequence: CATSRGTAPGQGRNEQFF. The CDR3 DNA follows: TGTGCCACCAGCAGGGGAACAGCCCCGGGACAGGGACGGAATGAGCAGTTCTTC.

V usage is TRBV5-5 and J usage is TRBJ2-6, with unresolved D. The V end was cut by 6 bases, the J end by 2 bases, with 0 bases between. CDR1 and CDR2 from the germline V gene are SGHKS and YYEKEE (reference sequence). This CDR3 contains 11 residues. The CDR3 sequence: CASTGANVLTF. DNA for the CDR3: TGTGCCAGCACTGGGGCCAACGTCCTGACTTTC.

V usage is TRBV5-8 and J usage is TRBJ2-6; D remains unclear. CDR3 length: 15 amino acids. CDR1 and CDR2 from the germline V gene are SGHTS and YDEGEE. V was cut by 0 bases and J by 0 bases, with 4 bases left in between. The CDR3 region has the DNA TGTGCCAGCAGCTTGGGAGACTCTGGGGCCAACGTCCTGACTTTC. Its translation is CASSLGDSGANVLTF.

CDR3 bases: TGTGCCAGCAGCACACGGGAGGGATTTGTCTACGAGCAGTACTTC. Protein: CASSTREGFVYEQYF. The chain has TRBV5-6 and TRBJ2-7; 8 bases map to TRBD2. Germline V gene lookup returns CDR1 SGHDT and CDR2 YYEEEE. V shed 4 bases and J 3 bases; nucleotides not matched to a gene: 9. CDR3 length: 15 amino acids.

CDR3 coding DNA: TGTGCCACAAATTCGGGACTAAACTACAATGAGCAGTTCTTC. The encoded protein is CATNSGLNYNEQFF. This sequence joins TRBV19 and TRBJ2-1, with 7 bases fitting TRBD2. CDR3 size: 14 residues. Germline V gene sequence: CDR1 LNHDA, CDR2 SQIVND (reference sequence). J gave up 3 bases and V 10 bases, and 9 bases lay outside the gene matches.

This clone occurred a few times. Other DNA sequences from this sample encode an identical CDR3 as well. In DNA, the CDR3 is TGTGCCAGCAGCGTAGAGGGGCTGAACACTGAAGCTTTCTTT. It codes for CASSVEGLNTEAFF. The chain combines TRBV9 with TRBJ1-1; D might be TRBD1 (5 bases). The germline V gene has CDR1 SGDLS and CDR2 YYNGEE. Trimming took 0 bases from V and 0 from J, leaving 6 bases between them. CDR3 length: 14 amino acids.

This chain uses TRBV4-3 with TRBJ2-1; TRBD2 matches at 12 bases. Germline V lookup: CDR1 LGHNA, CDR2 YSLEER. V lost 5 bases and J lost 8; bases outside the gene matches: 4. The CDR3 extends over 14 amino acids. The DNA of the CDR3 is TGCGCCAGCAGCGAAGGGACTAGCGGGTATGAGCAGTTCTTC. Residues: CASSEGTSGYEQFF.

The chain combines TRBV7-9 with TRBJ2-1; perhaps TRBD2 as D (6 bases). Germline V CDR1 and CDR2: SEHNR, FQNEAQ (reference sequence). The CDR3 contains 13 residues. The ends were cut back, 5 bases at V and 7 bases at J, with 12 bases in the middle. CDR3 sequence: CASSAAGYNEQFF. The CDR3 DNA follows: TGTGCCAGCAGCGCCGCGGGGTATAATGAGCAGTTCTTC. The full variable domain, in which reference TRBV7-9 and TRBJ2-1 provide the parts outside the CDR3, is DTGVSQNPRHKITKRGQNVTFRCDPISEHNRLYWYRQTLGQGPEFLTYFQNEAQLEKSRLLSDRFSAERPKGSFSTLEIQRTEQGDSAMYLCASSAAGYNEQFFGPGTRLTVL.

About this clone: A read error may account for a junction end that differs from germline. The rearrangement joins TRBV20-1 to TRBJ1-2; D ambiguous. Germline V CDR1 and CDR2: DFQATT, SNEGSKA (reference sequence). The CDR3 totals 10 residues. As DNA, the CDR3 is TGCAGTGCGAGAGAGAACGGCTACACCTTC. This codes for CSARENGYTF.

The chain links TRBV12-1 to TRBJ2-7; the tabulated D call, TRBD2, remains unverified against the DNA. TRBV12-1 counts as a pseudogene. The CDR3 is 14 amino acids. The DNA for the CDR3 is TGTGCCAGCAGCTTAAGACGGGTAGTCCACGAGCAGTACTTC. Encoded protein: CASSLRRVVHEQYF.

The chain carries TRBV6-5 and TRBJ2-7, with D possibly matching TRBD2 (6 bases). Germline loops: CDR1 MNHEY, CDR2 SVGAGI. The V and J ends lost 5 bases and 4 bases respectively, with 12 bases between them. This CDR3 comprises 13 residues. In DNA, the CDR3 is TGTGCCAGCAGTCTAACACGGGGGTACGAGCAGTACTTC. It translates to CASSLTRGYEQYF.

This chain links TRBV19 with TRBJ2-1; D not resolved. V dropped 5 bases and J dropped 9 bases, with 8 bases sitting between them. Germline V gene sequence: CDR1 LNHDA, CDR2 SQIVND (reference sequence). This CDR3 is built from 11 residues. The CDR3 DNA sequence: TGTGCCAGTAGTTTCGGTGGTGAGCAGTTCTTC. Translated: CASSFGGEQFF.

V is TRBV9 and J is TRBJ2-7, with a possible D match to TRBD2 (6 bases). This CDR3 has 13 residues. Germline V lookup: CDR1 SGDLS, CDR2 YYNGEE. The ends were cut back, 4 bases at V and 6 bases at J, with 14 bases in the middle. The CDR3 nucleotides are TGTGCCAGCAGCATTAGCGGCCCGGGCGAGCAGTACTTC. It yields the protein CASSISGPGEQYF. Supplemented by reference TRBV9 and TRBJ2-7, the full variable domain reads DSGVTQTPKHLITATGQRVTLRCSPRSGDLSVYWYQQSLDQGLQFLIQYYNGEERAKGNILERFSAQQFPDLHSELNLSSLELGDSALYFCASSISGPGEQYFGPGTRLTVT.

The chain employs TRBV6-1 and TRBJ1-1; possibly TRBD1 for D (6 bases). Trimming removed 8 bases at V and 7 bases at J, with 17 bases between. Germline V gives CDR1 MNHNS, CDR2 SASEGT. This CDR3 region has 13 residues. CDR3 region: CASSGQPKGEAFF. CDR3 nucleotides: TGTGCCAGCTCAGGACAGCCAAAGGGTGAAGCTTTCTTT.

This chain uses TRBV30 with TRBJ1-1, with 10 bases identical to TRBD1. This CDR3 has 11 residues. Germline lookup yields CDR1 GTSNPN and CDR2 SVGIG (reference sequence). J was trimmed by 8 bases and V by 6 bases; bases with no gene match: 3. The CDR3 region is CACDRGREAFF. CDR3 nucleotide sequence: TGTGCCTGTGACAGGGGGCGCGAAGCTTTCTTT.

CDR3 in DNA: TGTGCCAGCAGCTTTTTATTTGGCGAGCTGGGGGACACTGAAGCTTTCTTT. Translated: CASSFLFGELGDTEAFF. V and J are TRBV11-2 and TRBJ1-1, with D possibly matching TRBD1 (5 bases). The ends were cut back, 3 bases at V and 3 bases at J, with 20 bases in the middle. In germline, CDR1 is SGHAT, CDR2 FQNNGV. The CDR3 has 17 residues.

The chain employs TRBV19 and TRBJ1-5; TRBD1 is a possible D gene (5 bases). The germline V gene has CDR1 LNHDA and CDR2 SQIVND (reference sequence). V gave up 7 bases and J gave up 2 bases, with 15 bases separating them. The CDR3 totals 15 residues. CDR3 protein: CASTSDMVGNQPQHF. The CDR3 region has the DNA TGTGCCAGTACATCGGACATGGTGGGCAATCAGCCCCAGCATTTT.

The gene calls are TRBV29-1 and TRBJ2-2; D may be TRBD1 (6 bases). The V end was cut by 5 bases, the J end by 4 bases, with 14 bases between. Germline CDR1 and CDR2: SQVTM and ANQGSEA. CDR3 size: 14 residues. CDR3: CSVLTQGRTGELFF. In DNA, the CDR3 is TGCAGCGTTCTTACACAGGGACGCACCGGGGAGCTGTTTTTT.

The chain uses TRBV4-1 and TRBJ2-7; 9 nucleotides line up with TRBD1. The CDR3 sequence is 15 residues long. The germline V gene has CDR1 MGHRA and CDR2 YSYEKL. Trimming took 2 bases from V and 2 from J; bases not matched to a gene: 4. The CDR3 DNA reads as TGCGCCAGCAGCCAACCCGGGACAGGGACCTACGAGCAGTACTTC. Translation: CASSQPGTGTYEQYF.

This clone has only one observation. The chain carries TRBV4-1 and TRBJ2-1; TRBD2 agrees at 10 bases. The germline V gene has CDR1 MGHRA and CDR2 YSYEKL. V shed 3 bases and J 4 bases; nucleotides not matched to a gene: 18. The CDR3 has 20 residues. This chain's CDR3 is CASSHHPPLAGELGYNEQFF. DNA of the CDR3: TGCGCCAGCAGCCATCACCCCCCCCTAGCGGGAGAGCTTGGATACAATGAGCAGTTCTTC.

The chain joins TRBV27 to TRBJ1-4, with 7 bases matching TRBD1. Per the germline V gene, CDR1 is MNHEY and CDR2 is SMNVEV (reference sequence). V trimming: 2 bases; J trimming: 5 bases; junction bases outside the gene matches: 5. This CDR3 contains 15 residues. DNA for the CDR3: TGTGCCAGCAGTTTACGGGACAGAATAAATGAAAAACTGTTTTTT. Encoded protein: CASSLRDRINEKLFF.